This TCR beta chain was recovered during a study of blood T cells in healthy people across ages. Study-wide results and limits: PBMCs went unsorted, and a conclusive naive versus antigen-experienced comparison was therefore prevented.

The CDR3 runs 15 residues. CDR1 and CDR2 from the germline V gene are MGHRA and YSYEKL. Trimming pared 0 bases from V and 2 bases from J, leaving 8 bases between. Comment on this clonotype: Its specificity is not known.

A second PCR of about 6 to 12 cycles used a sample-barcoded 5' primer and a J-beta primer mix. TCRdb processed the 5' RACE reads anew with MiXCR; each CDR3 protein has one entry. Of under 2,000,000 distinct CDR3 sequences in the sample, roughly 50% are singletons; the top ten hold less than 2.5%. This chain joins TRBV4-1 and TRBJ2-1, with TRBD1 as a possible D gene (5 bases). Specimen: blood. The receptor's source is a woman aged 40 to 55 in good health. CDR3 bases: TGCGCCAGCAGCCAAGATCCAGGGACCTACAATGAGCAGTTCTTC. Translated, it gives CASSQDPGTYNEQFF.